This is a list of T cell receptor beta chains from one sample in a study of tissue T cells after allogeneic stem cell transplantation. Some clones are missing from TCRdb's copy, which holds only in-frame ones; the method was immunoSEQ multiplex PCR. Of about 43,000 clones listed, roughly 92% are singletons. This specimen consisted of blood, obtained before transplantation. Source of these receptors: a woman aged 35-70 years who later had graft-versus-host disease after an allogeneic stem cell transplant. Both conserved end residues are part of each CDR3. Fields, in order: J gene, clone size, D gene, CDR3 length, V gene, CDR3 protein, CDR3 DNA. The D gene is left open where the match is weak. Some rows have no size entry. The others give once, few or many, or a class for an expanded clone.

>TRBJ2-7|-|TRBD2|15|TRBV9
CASSVDGGSSYEQYF
TGTGCCAGCAGCGTAGATGGCGGGAGCTCCTACGAGCAGTACTTC
>TRBJ1-2|-|-|15|TRBV5-1
CASSFDLTSSYGYTF
TGCGCCAGCAGCTTTGACTTAACGAGCTCCTATGGCTACACCTTC
>TRBJ1-1|-|-|14|TRBV3-1/TRBV3-2
CASSQFATDTEAFF
TGTGCCAGCAGCCAGTTCGCTACCGACACTGAAGCTTTCTTT
>TRBJ1-6|-|-|14|TRBV9
CASSVATGYSPLHF
TGTGCCAGCAGCGTAGCAACCGGGTATTCACCCCTCCACTTT
>TRBJ2-1|-|TRBD1|15|TRBV9
CASSGVGQGVNEQFF
TGTGCCAGCAGTGGGGTAGGACAGGGAGTAAATGAGCAGTTCTTC
>TRBJ2-2|-|TRBD1|17|TRBV4-3
CASSQDVRGRETGELFF
TGCGCCAGCAGCCAAGATGTCAGGGGGCGTGAAACCGGGGAGCTGTTTTTT
>TRBJ1-2|-|TRBD1|13|TRBV14
CASSRTGDYGYTF
TGTGCCAGCAGTCGGACAGGGGACTATGGCTACACCTTC
>TRBJ1-1|-|-|12|TRBV28
CASARKGFGAFF
TGTGCCAGCGCTCGTAAGGGGTTTGGGGCTTTCTTT
>TRBJ2-3|-|-|13|TRBV6-5
CASSDSFTDTQYF
TGTGCCAGCAGTGACTCCTTCACAGATACGCAGTATTTT
>TRBJ2-7|once|TRBD2|14|TRBV27
CASSPTSGVYEQYF
TGTGCCAGCAGTCCGACTAGCGGAGTATACGAGCAGTACTTC
>TRBJ2-1|-|TRBD1|18|TRBV24-1
CATSDHPGQVSTYNEQFF
TGTGCCACCAGTGACCACCCCGGACAGGTTTCGACCTACAATGAGCAGTTCTTC
>TRBJ2-3|-|TRBD2|16|TRBV5-4
CASSLGGTSVIDTQYF
TGTGCCAGCAGCTTGGGTGGGACTAGCGTGATAGATACGCAGTATTTT
>TRBJ2-1|-|TRBD2|15|TRBV6-4
CASSEAGDPYNEQFF
TGTGCCAGCAGTGAAGCGGGAGACCCCTACAATGAGCAGTTCTTC
>TRBJ1-2|-|-|15|TRBV4-3
CASSQDLGGRYGYTF
TGCGCCAGCAGCCAAGACCTGGGAGGGCGCTATGGCTACACCTTC
>TRBJ1-6|-|-|12|TRBV7-9
CASSLDNSPLHF
TGTGCCAGCAGCCTAGATAATTCACCCCTCCACTTT
>TRBJ1-1|-|-|13|TRBV5-1
CASSLTGNTEAFF
TGCGCCAGCAGCTTGACAGGGAACACTGAAGCTTTCTTT
>TRBJ2-1|few|TRBD2|15|TRBV11-2
CASSLSSGSEYEQFF
TGTGCCAGCAGCTTATCTAGCGGGAGTGAATATGAGCAGTTCTTC
>TRBJ2-1|-|TRBD2|17|TRBV6-2/TRBV6-3
CASSPRIGLAGGDEQFF
TGTGCCAGCAGCCCGCGGATCGGACTAGCGGGGGGGGATGAGCAGTTCTTC
>TRBJ2-1|-|-|19|TRBV9
CASSVTTGLSYSSYNEQFF
TGTGCCAGCAGCGTAACAACAGGGTTATCGTACAGCTCCTACAATGAGCAGTTCTTC
>TRBJ1-5|-|TRBD1|14|TRBV3-1/TRBV3-2
CASSQDRGDQPQHF
TGTGCCAGCAGCCAGGACAGGGGGGATCAGCCCCAGCATTTT
>TRBJ2-3|-|TRBD2|14|TRBV10-2
CASSSGRLLDTQYF
TGCGCCAGCTCTAGCGGGAGGTTATTAGATACGCAGTATTTT
>TRBJ2-1|-|-|13|TRBV5-6
CASRYSGLREQFF
TGTGCCAGCAGGTATTCGGGACTTAGGGAGCAGTTCTTC
>TRBJ2-5|-|TRBD1|13|TRBV12-3/TRBV12-4
CASSIDRVETQYF
TGTGCCAGCAGTATAGACAGGGTTGAGACCCAGTACTTC
>TRBJ1-3|-|-|15|TRBV4-1
CASSQERSSGNTIYF
TGCGCCAGCAGCCAAGAGAGGAGCTCTGGAAACACCATATATTTT
>TRBJ1-1|-|-|15|TRBV7-9
CASSLGIGWRTEAFF
TGTGCCAGCAGCTTAGGGATCGGGTGGAGAACTGAAGCTTTCTTT
>TRBJ2-5|-|-|13|TRBV30
CAWIGVYQETQYF
TGTGCCTGGATAGGTGTGTACCAAGAGACCCAGTACTTC
>TRBJ1-1|-|-|14|TRBV7-2
CASSSDRAYTEAFF
TGTGCCAGCAGCTCGGACCGAGCCTACACTGAAGCTTTCTTT
>TRBJ1-3|-|TRBD1|15|TRBV9
CASSTGTGLKNTIYF
TGTGCCAGCAGCACCGGGACAGGGTTAAAGAACACCATATATTTT
>TRBJ1-5|-|-|15|TRBV28
CASGDSDYSNQPQHF
TGTGCCAGCGGTGACAGCGATTATAGCAATCAGCCCCAGCATTTT
>TRBJ2-7|-|TRBD1|14|TRBV27
CASSGLTGLHEQYF
TGTGCCAGCAGCGGATTGACAGGGTTGCACGAGCAGTACTTC
>TRBJ2-1|-|TRBD2|15|TRBV9
CASSVAGGSYNEQFF
TGTGCCAGCAGCGTAGCGGGAGGGAGTTACAATGAGCAGTTCTTC
>TRBJ2-2|-|-|16|TRBV3-1/TRBV3-2
CASSQGVGGNTGELFF
TGTGCCAGCAGCCAAGGGGTAGGAGGGAACACCGGGGAGCTGTTTTTT
>TRBJ1-2|-|-|16|TRBV3-1/TRBV3-2
CASSQDGNREIYGYTF
TGTGCCAGCAGCCAAGATGGGAACAGGGAAATCTATGGCTACACCTTC
>TRBJ2-1|-|TRBD2|17|TRBV30
CAWIPGLAGESYNEQFF
TGTGCCTGGATTCCGGGACTAGCGGGAGAATCCTACAATGAGCAGTTCTTC
>TRBJ2-1|-|-|12|TRBV18
CASSPLGNEQFF
TGTGCCAGCTCACCACTAGGGAATGAGCAGTTCTTC
>TRBJ1-4|-|TRBD1|15|TRBV11-2
CASSLDGAGTVKLFF
TGTGCCAGCAGCTTAGATGGGGCCGGGACAGTCAAACTGTTTTTT
>TRBJ2-7|-|TRBD2|15|TRBV7-2
CASSFGLAGGDEQYF
TGTGCCAGCAGCTTTGGACTAGCGGGAGGCGACGAGCAGTACTTC